The T cell receptor (beta chain) under discussion was sequenced for a study of T cells in localized non-small cell lung cancer. Study-wide findings and caveats: Longer overall survival associated with higher blood T cell density; shorter survival with higher adjacent-lung clonality. There were a median roughly 59 of the top 100 tumor clones appearing in adjacent lung. Adjacent uninvolved lung had the highest clonality, suggesting focused antigen responses. Sequencing was restricted to one tumor region; therefore, heterogeneity remains possible.

TCRdb's copy holds only in-frame clones and misses some; the assay was immunoSEQ multiplex PCR. This table has under 95,000 clones, about 84% appearing once. This clone has only a few counts. Its antigen is currently unknown. Trimming cost V 0 bases and J 7 bases, with 12 bases left between them. The CDR3 runs 14 residues. From germline, CDR1 is MGHRA and CDR2 YSYEKL. The sequence came from a female donor older than 55 with stage I lung adenocarcinoma. The chain carries TRBV4-1 and TRBJ1-2; D gene ambiguous. This specimen consisted of peripheral blood, obtained before any cancer treatment. DNA of the CDR3: TGCGCCAGCAGCCAAGATAGAGTTAGAGGTGGCTACACCTTC. Translation gives CASSQDRVRGGYTF.